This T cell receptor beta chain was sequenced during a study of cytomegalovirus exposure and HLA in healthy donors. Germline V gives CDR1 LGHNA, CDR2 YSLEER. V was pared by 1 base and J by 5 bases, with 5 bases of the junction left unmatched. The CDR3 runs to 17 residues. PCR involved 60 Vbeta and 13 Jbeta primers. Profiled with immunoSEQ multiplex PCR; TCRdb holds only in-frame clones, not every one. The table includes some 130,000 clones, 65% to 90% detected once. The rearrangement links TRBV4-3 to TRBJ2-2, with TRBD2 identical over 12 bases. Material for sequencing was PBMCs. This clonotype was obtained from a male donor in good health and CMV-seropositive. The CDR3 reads CASSQVASGRGTGELFF. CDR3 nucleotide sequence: TGCGCCAGCAGCCAAGTCGCTAGCGGGAGGGGTACCGGGGAGCTGTTTTTT.